This paragraph covers one TCR beta chain sequence. This sample is drawn from a study of blood T cell repertoires in COVID-19. On the study more broadly: Material from acute and convalescent COVID-19 was sourced from the United States, Italy and Spain.

CDR1 is MDHEN, CDR2 SYDVKM, per germline. Trimming took off 6 bases at V and 4 bases at J, with 12 bases between the two ends. The CDR3 extends over 13 amino acids. TCRdb's copy holds only in-frame clones and misses some; the assay was immunoSEQ multiplex PCR. The table has 410,000 or so clones, around 89% seen once; the top ten hold 1.5% to 1.7%. The sequence came from a woman aged 35 to 49 with COVID-19, enrolled during active disease. The rearrangement uses TRBV28 and TRBJ1-1; D unresolved. The specimen was peripheral blood. The CDR3 nucleotides are TGTGCCAGCAGCCTTTACTCCGGCACTGAAGCTTTCTTT. This codes for CASSLYSGTEAFF.